Included here is one T cell receptor (beta chain) sequence, with context. As yet, its antigen is unknown. Profiling relied on immunoSEQ multiplex PCR, and the TCRdb table lists in-frame clones only, not all of them. Of approximately 200,000 clones listed, approximately 90% are singletons. Second-dose intervals near 4 or 12 weeks were combined. The data derive from a study of T cell responses to AZD1222 COVID-19 vaccine. General study points: The span of vaccine-associated CD4 TCRs extended across spike, with dominance at 160-218 and 743-854.

Germline CDR1 is MDHEN and CDR2 is SYDVKM. This CDR3 is 14 amino acids long. The V gene end was trimmed by 6 bases and the J gene end by 6 bases; junction bases not matched to a gene: 7. The rearrangement joins TRBV28 to TRBJ2-2; TRBD1 matches 7 bases. This sequence was found in an adult who received the AZD1222 COVID-19 vaccine. Specimen: peripheral blood, collected 28 days after the second AZD1222 dose. CDR3 protein: CASSLTGYPGELFF. The CDR3 DNA is TGTGCCAGCAGCTTGACAGGGTATCCCGGGGAGCTGTTTTTT.